A selection of T cell receptor beta chains follows, all from one sample in a study of beta chain features in type 1 diabetes. Produced via immunoSEQ multiplex PCR; TCRdb's table is partial and in-frame only. The sample has fewer than 150,000 clones, less than 9% seen once. Sequencing was done on a sample of central memory CD4+ T cells from blood. The receptors shown here come from a woman between 25 and 40 years old in good health. The CDR3 runs from the conserved cysteine through the conserved F or W. D genes are given only for firm matches. Clone size appears in some rows only: once, few, many, or a class for an expanded clone.

few	TRBD2	TRBV29-1	TRBJ2-7	TGCAGCGTCCTGACTAGCGGGTCGAACTACGAGCAGTACTTC	CSVLTSGSNYEQYF
few	TRBD1	TRBV28	TRBJ1-1	TGTGCCAGCAGTTTATCGGGACAGGTCACTGAAGCTTTCTTT	CASSLSGQVTEAFF
few	TRBD1	TRBV29-1	TRBJ1-1	TGCAGCGTCGACCCGACAGGGCTGAACACTGAAGCTTTCTTT	CSVDPTGLNTEAFF
NA	TRBD2	TRBV5-4	TRBJ2-5	TGTGCCAGCTTCCTAGCGGGAGAAGAGACCCAGTACTTC	CASFLAGEETQYF
many	NA	TRBV25-1	TRBJ1-2	TGTGCCAGCAGTGACCCAGGGCACCGGGGCTACACCTTC	CASSDPGHRGYTF
few	TRBD1	TRBV5-1	TRBJ2-6	TGCGCCAGCAGCCCCGGAGTAGGGGGCATTATACGAGAATCTGGGGCCAACGTCCTGACTTTC	CASSPGVGGIIRESGANVLTF
NA	NA	TRBV30	TRBJ2-3	TGTGCCTGGGCGTACAGCACAGATACGCAGTATTTT	CAWAYSTDTQYF
few	NA	TRBV15	TRBJ2-5	TGTGCCACCAGCAGAGCCGGACAGCCACAAGAGACCCAGTACTTC	CATSRAGQPQETQYF
NA	TRBD2	TRBV27	TRBJ2-5	TGTGCCAGCAGTCCCCCCCGGGGGGCTAGCGGGAGGAAAGAGACCCAGTACTTC	CASSPPRGASGRKETQYF
few	NA	TRBV30	TRBJ1-5	TGTGCCTGGAGTGAAAGGTTGGGGCGGCAGCCCCAGCATTTT	CAWSERLGRQPQHF
NA	TRBD2	TRBV27	TRBJ2-7	TGTGCCAGCAGTTTATTCTCCGGGACTAGCTACGAGCAGTACTTC	CASSLFSGTSYEQYF
few	NA	TRBV6-1	TRBJ2-1	TGTGCCAGCAGTGAAGCTTTAAGTAAGTTAGCTTTCTACAATGAGCAGTTCTTC	CASSEALSKLAFYNEQFF
NA	TRBD1	TRBV7-2	TRBJ2-7	TGTGCCAGCAGCTCACGGACAGGGGTCTACGAGCAGTACTTC	CASSSRTGVYEQYF
many	NA	TRBV2	TRBJ2-5	TGTGCCAGCAGTGAAGTAGGGAAAGGGGCTCAGTACTTC	CASSEVGKGAQYF
few	NA	TRBV7-8	TRBJ1-1	TGTGCCAGCGTTACCGGGACTAATCAGAGGGACACTGAAGCTTTCTTT	CASVTGTNQRDTEAFF
few	NA	TRBV6-5	TRBJ1-2	TGTGCCAGCAGTTACGCCCCGACGGAGAACTATGGCTACACCTTC	CASSYAPTENYGYTF
few	TRBD1	TRBV7-9	TRBJ1-1	TGTGCCAGCAGCTATGGGACAGGGGGTCGGGACACTGAAGCTTTCTTT	CASSYGTGGRDTEAFF
NA	TRBD2	TRBV28	TRBJ2-1	TGTGCCAGCCGAAAAAGGACTAGCGGGAAGGTGAAAGAGCAGTTCTTC	CASRKRTSGKVKEQFF
few	TRBD1	TRBV7-3	TRBJ1-4	TGTGCCAGCAGCCCAGGGACAGGGACTAATGAAAAACTGTTTTTT	CASSPGTGTNEKLFF
few	NA	TRBV30	TRBJ1-2	TGTGCCTGGACAGGTTTGGGGCTTTCATCCGCCAATGGCTACACCTTC	CAWTGLGLSSANGYTF
NA	NA	TRBV4-2	TRBJ1-2	TGTGCCAGCAGCCAAGATGCAGGGCGAGCCTGGTATGGCTACACCTTC	CASSQDAGRAWYGYTF
NA	TRBD1	TRBV7-2	TRBJ2-4	TGTGCCAGCAGCTTGGGACAGGGAAGAGGCAAAAACATTCAGTACTTC	CASSLGQGRGKNIQYF
NA	TRBD1	TRBV9	TRBJ2-7	TGTGCCAGCAGCGTAGACGGGACAGGGGTCTACGAGCAGTACTTC	CASSVDGTGVYEQYF
few	TRBD1	TRBV10-3	TRBJ1-2	TGTGCCATCAGTTTGGACAGGATATATGGCTACACCTTC	CAISLDRIYGYTF
NA	NA	TRBV7-2	TRBJ2-3	TGTGCCAGCAAAGACCAGCGGGCCACAGATACGCAGTATTTT	CASKDQRATDTQYF
many	NA	TRBV7-9	TRBJ2-7	TGTGCCAGCAGCTTAGTTGGACAGAACTCCTACGAGCAGTACTTC	CASSLVGQNSYEQYF
NA	TRBD1	TRBV29-1	TRBJ1-3	TGCAGCGTTTCTCCGACAGGGACCTCTGGAAACACCACATATTTT	CSVSPTGTSGNTTYF
NA	TRBD2	TRBV27	TRBJ2-3	TGTGCCAGCAGTTTAGGACTAGCGGTAACGGATACGCAGTATTTT	CASSLGLAVTDTQYF
NA	NA	TRBV6-1	TRBJ1-5	TGTGCCAGCAGCGACAGGCTTAGCAATCAGCCCCAGCATTTT	CASSDRLSNQPQHF
few	NA	TRBV6-1	TRBJ2-5	TGTGCCAGCAGTGAAGGTAGTGGGCGGGTCCAAGAGACCCAGTACTTC	CASSEGSGRVQETQYF
NA	TRBD2	TRBV2	TRBJ2-1	TGTGCCAGCAGTGGAGGGACTAGCGGGAATGAGCAGTTCTTC	CASSGGTSGNEQFF
few	TRBD2	TRBV6-4	TRBJ2-1	TGTGCCAGCAGTGACGAAGGGACTAGCGGGACTCAGCAGTTCTTC	CASSDEGTSGTQQFF
few	NA	TRBV11-2	TRBJ2-7	TGTGCCAGCAGCTTATCGAGCTACGAGCAGTACTTC	CASSLSSYEQYF
few	TRBD2	TRBV4-2	TRBJ2-2	TGTGCCAGCAGCCAAGCTAGCGGGACCAACACCGGGGAGCTGTTTTTT	CASSQASGTNTGELFF
few	TRBD1	TRBV7-2	TRBJ2-4	TGTGCCAGCAGCTTAAACCCAGGGGGCGTAGACATTCAGTACTTC	CASSLNPGGVDIQYF
NA	NA	TRBV18	TRBJ2-1	TGTGCCAGCTCACCACCGTCTAAAATGGGCCAGCAGTTCTTC	CASSPPSKMGQQFF
few	TRBD1	TRBV30	TRBJ1-1	TGTGCCGGAAGAAAGACAGGGGGCACTGAAGCTTTCTTT	CAGRKTGGTEAFF
few	TRBD2	TRBV28	TRBJ2-1	TGTGCCAGCACTGAGGGAGGGGAGCAATACAATGAGCAGTTCTTC	CASTEGGEQYNEQFF
NA	NA	TRBV28	TRBJ2-7	TGTGCCAGCACCGATCGGACTTCGGGCGGTGGTGAGCAGTACTTC	CASTDRTSGGGEQYF
many	TRBD1	TRBV28	TRBJ2-3	TGTGCCACCGGACAGGGAGCTGGAGATACGCAGTATTTT	CATGQGAGDTQYF
few	TRBD2	TRBV7-2	TRBJ2-1	TGTGCCAGCAGCGCAACTAGCGGGACATACAATGAGCAGTTCTTC	CASSATSGTYNEQFF
few	NA	TRBV23-1	TRBJ2-2	TGCGCCAGCAGTCAATCGAGGGCACGTTGCACCGGGGAGCTGTTTTTT	CASSQSRARCTGELFF
NA	TRBD2	TRBV4-1	TRBJ2-5	TGCGCCAGCAGCCAAGCAGGAGCGGGAGGGTACCAAGAGACCCAGTACTTC	CASSQAGAGGYQETQYF
NA	NA	TRBV29-1	TRBJ2-7	TGCAGCGTTGTCGCCCTGAGAGGCTCCTACGAGCAGTACTTC	CSVVALRGSYEQYF
few	NA	TRBV21-1	TRBJ2-3	TGTGCCAGCAGTTTAGCAGGGGACACAGATACGCAGTATTTT	CASSLAGDTDTQYF
few	TRBD2	TRBV15	TRBJ2-5	TGTGCCACCAGCAGACAAAGCGGGAGGGTGGAAGAGCAGTACTTC	CATSRQSGRVEEQYF
NA	NA	TRBV7-2	TRBJ2-3	TGTGCCAGCAGCCCAAGTCGGCGGGGCAACACAGATACGCAGTATTTT	CASSPSRRGNTDTQYF
NA	TRBD2	TRBV7-2	TRBJ2-5	TGTGCCAGCAGCCAAGGGACTAGCTGGAAGACCCAGTACTTC	CASSQGTSWKTQYF